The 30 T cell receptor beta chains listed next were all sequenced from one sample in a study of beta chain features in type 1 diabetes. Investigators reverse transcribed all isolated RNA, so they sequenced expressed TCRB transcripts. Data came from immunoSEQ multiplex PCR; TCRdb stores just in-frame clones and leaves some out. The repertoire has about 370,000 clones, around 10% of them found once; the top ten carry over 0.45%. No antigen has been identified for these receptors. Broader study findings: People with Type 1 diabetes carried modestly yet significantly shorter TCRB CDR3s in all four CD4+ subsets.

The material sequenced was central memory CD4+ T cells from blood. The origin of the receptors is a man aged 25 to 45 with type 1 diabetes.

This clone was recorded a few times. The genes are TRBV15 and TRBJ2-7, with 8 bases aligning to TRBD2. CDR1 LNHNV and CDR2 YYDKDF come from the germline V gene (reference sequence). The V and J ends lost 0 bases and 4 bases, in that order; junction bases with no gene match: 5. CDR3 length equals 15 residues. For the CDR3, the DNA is TGTGCCACCAGCAGAGACCGAGGACTAGCTTACGAGCAGTACTTC. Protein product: CATSRDRGLAYEQYF.

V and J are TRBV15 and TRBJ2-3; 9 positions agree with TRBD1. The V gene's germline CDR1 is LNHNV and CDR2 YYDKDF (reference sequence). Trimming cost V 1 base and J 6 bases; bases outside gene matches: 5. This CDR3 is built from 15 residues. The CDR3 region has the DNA TGTGCCACCAGCAGAGGGACAGGGGATGCGGATACGCAGTATTTT. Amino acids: CATSRGTGDADTQYF.

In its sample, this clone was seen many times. CDR3 nucleotides: TGTGCCAGCAGTCGACAGGGTGTAGGCACAGATACGCAGTATTTT. Its protein product is CASSRQGVGTDTQYF. The chain couples TRBV28 to TRBJ2-3; 7 bases line up with TRBD1. The length of the CDR3 is 15 residues. Germline trimming cut 5 bases from V and 1 base from J; bases unmatched to any gene: 6. Germline loops: CDR1 MDHEN, CDR2 SYDVKM.

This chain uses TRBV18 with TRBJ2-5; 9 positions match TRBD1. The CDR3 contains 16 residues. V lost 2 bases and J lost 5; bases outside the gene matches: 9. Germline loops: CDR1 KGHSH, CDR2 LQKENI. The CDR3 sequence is CASSPSTPGQGETQYF. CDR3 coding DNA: TGTGCCAGCTCACCATCCACCCCGGGACAGGGTGAGACCCAGTACTTC.

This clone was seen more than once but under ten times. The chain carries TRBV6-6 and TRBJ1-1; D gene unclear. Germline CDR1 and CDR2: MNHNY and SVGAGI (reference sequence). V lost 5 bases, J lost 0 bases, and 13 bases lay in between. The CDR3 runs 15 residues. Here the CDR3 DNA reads TGTGCCAGCAGTCCCCGGAGGGATATGAACACTGAAGCTTTCTTT. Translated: CASSPRRDMNTEAFF.

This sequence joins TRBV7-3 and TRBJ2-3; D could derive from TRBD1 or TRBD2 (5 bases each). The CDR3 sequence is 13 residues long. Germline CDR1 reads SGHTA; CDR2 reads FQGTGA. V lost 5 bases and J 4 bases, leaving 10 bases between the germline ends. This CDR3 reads CASSPLGADTQYF. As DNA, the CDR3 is TGTGCCAGCAGCCCCCTGGGGGCAGATACGCAGTATTTT.

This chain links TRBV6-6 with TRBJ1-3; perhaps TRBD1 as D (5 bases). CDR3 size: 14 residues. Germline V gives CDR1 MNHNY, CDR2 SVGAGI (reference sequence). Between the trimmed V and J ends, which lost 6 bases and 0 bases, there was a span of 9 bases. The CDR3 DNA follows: TGTGCCAGCAGGTCAGGGTTCTCTGGAAACACCATATATTTT. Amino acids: CASRSGFSGNTIYF.

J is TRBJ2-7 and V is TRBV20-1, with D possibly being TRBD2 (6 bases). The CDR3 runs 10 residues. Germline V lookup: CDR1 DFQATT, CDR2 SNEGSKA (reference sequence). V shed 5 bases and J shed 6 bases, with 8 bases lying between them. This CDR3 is CSADSGEQYF. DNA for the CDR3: TGCAGTGCTGATAGCGGCGAGCAGTACTTC.

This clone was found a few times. This CDR3 reads CASSTDNNQPQHF. DNA of the CDR3: TGTGCCAGTTCTACAGATAACAATCAGCCCCAGCATTTT. V gene TRBV19 combines with J gene TRBJ1-5, with D unresolved. CDR3 length: 13 residues. Germline V gives CDR1 LNHDA, CDR2 SQIVND (reference sequence). V lost 8 bases and J 3 bases, leaving 11 bases between the germline ends.

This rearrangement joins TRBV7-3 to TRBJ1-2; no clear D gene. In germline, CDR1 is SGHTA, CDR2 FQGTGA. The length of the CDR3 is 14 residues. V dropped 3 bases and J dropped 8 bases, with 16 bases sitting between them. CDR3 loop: CASSFATTTGGYTF. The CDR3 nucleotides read TGTGCCAGCAGCTTCGCCACCACCACTGGAGGCTACACCTTC.

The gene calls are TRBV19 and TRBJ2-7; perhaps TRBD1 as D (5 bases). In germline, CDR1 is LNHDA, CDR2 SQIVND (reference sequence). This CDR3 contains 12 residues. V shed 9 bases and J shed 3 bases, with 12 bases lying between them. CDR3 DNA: TGTGCCAGCCGGGCAGGGAACTACGAGCAGTACTTC. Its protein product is CASRAGNYEQYF.

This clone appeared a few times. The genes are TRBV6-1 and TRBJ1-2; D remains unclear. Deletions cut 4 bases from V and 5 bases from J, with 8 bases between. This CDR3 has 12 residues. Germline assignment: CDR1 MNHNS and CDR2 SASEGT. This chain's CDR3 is CASSATTYGYTF. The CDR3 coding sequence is TGTGCCAGCAGTGCCACAACGTATGGCTACACCTTC.

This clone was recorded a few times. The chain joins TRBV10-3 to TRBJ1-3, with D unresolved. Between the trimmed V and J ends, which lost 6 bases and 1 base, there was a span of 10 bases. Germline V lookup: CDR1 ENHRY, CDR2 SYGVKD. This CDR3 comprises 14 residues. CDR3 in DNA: TGTGCCATCAGACCCCAGGTATCTGGAAACACCATATATTTT. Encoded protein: CAIRPQVSGNTIYF.

The CDR3 DNA follows: TGCGCCAGCTTCCCGACAGGGGCCGGCGATGAGCAGTTCTTC. It specifies CASFPTGAGDEQFF. The gene calls are TRBV5-1 and TRBJ2-1; 8 positions agree with TRBD1. This CDR3 comprises 14 residues. Germline assignment: CDR1 SGHRS and CDR2 YFSETQ. Trimming took 7 bases from V and 8 from J; bases not matched to a gene: 11.

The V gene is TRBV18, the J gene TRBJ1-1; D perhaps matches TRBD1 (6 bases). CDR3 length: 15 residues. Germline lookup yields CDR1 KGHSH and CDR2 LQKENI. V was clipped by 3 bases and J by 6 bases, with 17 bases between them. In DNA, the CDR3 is TGTGCCAGCTCACCTACGACAGGAATCAGCTCTGAAGCTTTCTTT. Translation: CASSPTTGISSEAFF.

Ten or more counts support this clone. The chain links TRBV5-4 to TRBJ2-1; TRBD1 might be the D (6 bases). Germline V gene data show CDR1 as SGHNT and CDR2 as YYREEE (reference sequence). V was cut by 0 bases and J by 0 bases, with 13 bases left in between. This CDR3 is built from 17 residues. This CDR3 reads CASSLGQGLSSYNEQFF. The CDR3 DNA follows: TGTGCCAGCAGCTTGGGGCAGGGGCTGAGCTCCTACAATGAGCAGTTCTTC.

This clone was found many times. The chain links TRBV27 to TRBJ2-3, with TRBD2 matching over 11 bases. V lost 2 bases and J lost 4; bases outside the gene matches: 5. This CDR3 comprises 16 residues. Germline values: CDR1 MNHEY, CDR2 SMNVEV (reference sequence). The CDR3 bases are TGTGCCAGCAGTTTAACTAGCGGGAGCTTCTCAGATACGCAGTATTTT. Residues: CASSLTSGSFSDTQYF.

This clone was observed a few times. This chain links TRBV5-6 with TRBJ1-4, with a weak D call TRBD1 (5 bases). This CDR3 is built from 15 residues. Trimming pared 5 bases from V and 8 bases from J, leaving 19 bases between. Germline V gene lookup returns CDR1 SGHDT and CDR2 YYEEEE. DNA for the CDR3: TGTGCCAGCAGTCTACTCGGGACGGAGGGGGAAAAACTGTTTTTT. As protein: CASSLLGTEGEKLFF.

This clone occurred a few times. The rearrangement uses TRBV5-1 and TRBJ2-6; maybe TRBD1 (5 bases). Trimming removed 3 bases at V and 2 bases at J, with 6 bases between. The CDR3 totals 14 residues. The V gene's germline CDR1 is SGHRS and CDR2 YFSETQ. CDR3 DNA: TGCGCCAGCAGCTCAGGGCCTGGGGCCAACGTCCTGACTTTC. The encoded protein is CASSSGPGANVLTF.

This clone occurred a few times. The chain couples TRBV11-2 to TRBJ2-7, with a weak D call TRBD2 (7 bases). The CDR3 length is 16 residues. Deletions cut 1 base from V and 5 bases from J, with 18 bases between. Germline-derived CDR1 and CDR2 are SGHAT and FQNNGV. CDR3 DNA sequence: TGTGCCAGCAGCTTAGGGCGGGGGCGTGGAGTCGACGAGCAGTACTTC. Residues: CASSLGRGRGVDEQYF.

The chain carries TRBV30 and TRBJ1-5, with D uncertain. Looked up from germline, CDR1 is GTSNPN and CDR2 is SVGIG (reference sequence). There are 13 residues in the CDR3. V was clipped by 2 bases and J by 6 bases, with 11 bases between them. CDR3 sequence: CAWSYTRGQPQHF. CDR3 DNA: TGTGCCTGGAGTTACACTCGCGGTCAGCCCCAGCATTTT.

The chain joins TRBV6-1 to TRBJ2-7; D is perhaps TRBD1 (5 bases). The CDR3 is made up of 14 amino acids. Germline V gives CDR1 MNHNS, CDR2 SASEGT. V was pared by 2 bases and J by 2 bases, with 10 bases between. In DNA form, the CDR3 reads TGTGCCAGCAGTGAATGGGGCAGGGCCTACGAGCAGTACTTC. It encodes CASSEWGRAYEQYF.

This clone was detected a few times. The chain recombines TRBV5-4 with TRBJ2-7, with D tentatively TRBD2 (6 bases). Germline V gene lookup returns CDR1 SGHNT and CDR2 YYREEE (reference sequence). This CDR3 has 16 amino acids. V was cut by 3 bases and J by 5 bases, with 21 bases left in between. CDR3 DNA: TGTGCCAGCAGCTCCGAGGGGCGGGGAGCGGCCCACGAGCAGTACTTC. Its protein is CASSSEGRGAAHEQYF.

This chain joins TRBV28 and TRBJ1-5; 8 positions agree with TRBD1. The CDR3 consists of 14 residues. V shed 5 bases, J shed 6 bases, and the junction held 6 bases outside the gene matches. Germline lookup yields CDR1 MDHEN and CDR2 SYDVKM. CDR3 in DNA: TGTGCCAGCAGTGCAGGACAGGGCCGTCAGCCCCAGCATTTT. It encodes CASSAGQGRQPQHF.

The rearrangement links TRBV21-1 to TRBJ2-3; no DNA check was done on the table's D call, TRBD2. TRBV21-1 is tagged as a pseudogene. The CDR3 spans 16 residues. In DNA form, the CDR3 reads TGTGCCAGCACTAAAGTGGGGGGTCTTCGCACAGATACGCAGTATTTT. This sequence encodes CASTKVGGLRTDTQYF.

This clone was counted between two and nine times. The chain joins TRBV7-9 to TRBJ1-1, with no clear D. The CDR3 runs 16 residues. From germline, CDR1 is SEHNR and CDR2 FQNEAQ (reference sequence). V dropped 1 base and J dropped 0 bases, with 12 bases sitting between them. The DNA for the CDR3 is TGTGCCAGCAGCTTAGTATTGTATCGCCTGAACACTGAAGCTTTCTTT. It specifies CASSLVLYRLNTEAFF.

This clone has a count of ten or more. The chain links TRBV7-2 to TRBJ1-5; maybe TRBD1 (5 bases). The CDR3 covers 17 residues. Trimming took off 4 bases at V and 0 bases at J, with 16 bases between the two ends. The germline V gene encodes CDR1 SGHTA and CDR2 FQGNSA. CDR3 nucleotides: TGTGCCAGCAGCTCGACGGACACCCGAGTTAGCAATCAGCCCCAGCATTTT. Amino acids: CASSSTDTRVSNQPQHF.

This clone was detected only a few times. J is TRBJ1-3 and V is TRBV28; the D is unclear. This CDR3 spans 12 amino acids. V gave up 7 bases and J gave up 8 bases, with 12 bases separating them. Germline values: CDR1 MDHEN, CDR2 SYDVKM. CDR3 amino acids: CASTSVEDTIYF. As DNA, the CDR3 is TGTGCCAGCACGTCCGTAGAGGACACCATATATTTT. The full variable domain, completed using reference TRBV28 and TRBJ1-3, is DVKVTQSSRYLVKRTGEKVFLECVQDMDHENMFWYRQDPGLGLRLIYFSYDVKMKEKGDIPEGYSVSREKKERFSLILESASTNQTSMYLCASTSVEDTIYFGEGSWLTVV.

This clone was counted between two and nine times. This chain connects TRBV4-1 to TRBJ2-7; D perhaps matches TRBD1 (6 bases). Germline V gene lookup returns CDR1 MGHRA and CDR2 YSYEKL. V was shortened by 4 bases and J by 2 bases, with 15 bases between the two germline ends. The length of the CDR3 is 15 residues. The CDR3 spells CASSPEGVRAYEQYF. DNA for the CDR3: TGCGCCAGCAGCCCCGAGGGGGTCCGCGCCTACGAGCAGTACTTC.

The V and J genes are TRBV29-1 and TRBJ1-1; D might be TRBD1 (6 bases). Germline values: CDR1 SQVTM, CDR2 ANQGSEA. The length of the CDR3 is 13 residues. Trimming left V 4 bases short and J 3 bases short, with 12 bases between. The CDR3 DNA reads TGCAGCGTTGTTGGACAGCCGGACACTGAAGCTTTCTTT. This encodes CSVVGQPDTEAFF.